Below, 18 T cell receptor beta chains from the same sample are listed, as sequenced in a study of identical twins (dated by TCRdb to about 2016). Library preparation employed 5' RACE. These reads were obtained on an Illumina HiSeq 2000. TCRdb reprocessing: public reads trimmed at Q25 with fastp, clones called with MiXCR, in-frame beta chains kept. Rows with a matching CDR3 protein are joined into one entry that keeps the most common DNA and genes. The sample table lists 450,000 or so distinct CDR3 sequences, around 24% of them with a count of one. The ten largest clonotypes hold approximately 2.9% of the sample. The data were also submitted as part of a second study, on T cells expressing NK-cell markers.

The sample comprised CD4+ T cells sorted from blood. These TCRs come from a woman between 18 and 29 years old in good health.

In this sample, this clonotype turned up a few times. The chain joins TRBV12-3 or TRBV12-4 to TRBJ1-1; no reliable D call. The CDR3 spans 12 residues. Trimming removed 4 bases at V and 8 bases at J, with 11 bases between. CDR3: CASSWNTVEAFF. DNA of the CDR3: TGTGCCAGCAGTTGGAACACAGTGGAAGCTTTCTTT.

This clonotype was observed a few times. The chain is built from TRBV7-3 and TRBJ2-1, with D perhaps assigned TRBD1 or TRBD2 (5 bases each). Trimming cost V 4 bases and J 4 bases, with 14 bases left between them. CDR1 is SGHTA, CDR2 FQGTGA, per germline. CDR3 length: 15 amino acids. CDR3: CASSSGATEYNEQFF. The CDR3 DNA follows: TGTGCCAGCAGCTCCGGGGCCACTGAGTACAATGAGCAGTTCTTC.

The chain uses TRBV6-1 and TRBJ2-5, with unresolved D. The CDR3 sequence is 14 residues long. V lost 6 bases, J lost 1 base, and 12 bases lay in between. Germline V CDR1 and CDR2: MNHNS, SASEGT. This chain's CDR3 is CASSQQLAQETQYF. DNA for the CDR3: TGTGCCAGCAGCCAACAGCTGGCCCAAGAGACCCAGTACTTC.

The chain links TRBV5-5 to TRBJ2-1, with a weak D call TRBD2 (5 bases). V lost 0 bases and J 2 bases, leaving 12 bases between the germline ends. The CDR3 extends over 16 amino acids. Per germline, CDR1 SGHKS and CDR2 YYEKEE (reference sequence). Written as DNA, the CDR3 is TGTGCCAGCAGCTTGGCCGGGGATACTACCTACAATGAGCAGTTCTTC. Amino acids: CASSLAGDTTYNEQFF.

This clonotype was counted only a few times. The chain carries TRBV28 and TRBJ2-2; 9 bases align to TRBD1. Germline V gives CDR1 MDHEN, CDR2 SYDVKM. The CDR3 loop spans 14 amino acids. V shed 7 bases and J 3 bases; nucleotides not matched to a gene: 3. This CDR3 reads CASTNRGHTGELFF. CDR3 in DNA: TGTGCCAGCACAAACAGGGGGCACACCGGGGAGCTGTTTTTT.

The rearrangement uses TRBV4-1 and TRBJ2-1; 11 positions match TRBD2. This CDR3 has 18 residues. CDR1 MGHRA and CDR2 YSYEKL come from the germline V gene. The V segment lost 4 bases and the J segment 0 bases; nucleotides outside the gene matches: 8. DNA of the CDR3: TGCGCCAGCAGCCGTCCCATAGCGGGAGGGAGCTCCTACAATGAGCAGTTCTTC. Protein sequence: CASSRPIAGGSSYNEQFF.

This clonotype was counted only a few times. V and J are TRBV20-1 and TRBJ1-1, with TRBD1 matching over 10 bases. The V gene end was trimmed by 5 bases and the J gene end by 4 bases; junction bases not matched to a gene: 4. Germline lookup yields CDR1 DFQATT and CDR2 SNEGSKA (reference sequence). The CDR3 has 13 amino acids. The CDR3 DNA follows: TGCAGTGCTCTCGGACAGGGGGGCACTGAAGCTTTCTTT. It encodes CSALGQGGTEAFF.

V gene TRBV20-1 combines with J gene TRBJ2-3; TRBD2 might be the D (5 bases). Germline-derived CDR1 and CDR2 are DFQATT and SNEGSKA (reference sequence). The CDR3 totals 13 residues. Trimming stripped 1 base from V and 3 bases from J, with 8 bases between. The CDR3, as DNA: TGCAGTGCTAGAGCGGGAATAACAGATACGCAGTATTTT. This translates into CSARAGITDTQYF.

The chain recombines TRBV6-1 with TRBJ2-1; the D call may be TRBD1 or TRBD2 (5 bases each). Trimming left V 4 bases short and J 7 bases short, with 11 bases between. CDR3 size: 13 residues. CDR1 and CDR2 from the germline V gene are MNHNS and SASEGT. The DNA of the CDR3 is TGTGCCAGCAGTGGAGCTTGGGGGAATGAGCAGTTCTTC. It codes for CASSGAWGNEQFF.

The gene calls are TRBV3-1 and TRBJ2-7, with TRBD2 matching over 10 bases. The germline CDR1 and CDR2 sequences are LGHDT and YNNKEL (reference sequence). This CDR3 is 16 amino acids long. V was clipped by 1 base and J by 6 bases; unmatched bases: 9. This CDR3 is CASSQAGLAGVVEQYF. For the CDR3, the DNA is TGTGCCAGCAGCCAAGCGGGGCTAGCGGGAGTCGTCGAGCAGTACTTC.

J is TRBJ2-1 and V is TRBV11-2; TRBD2 might be the D (6 bases). Looked up from germline, CDR1 is SGHAT and CDR2 is FQNNGV. The ends were cut back, 5 bases at V and 15 bases at J, with 35 bases in the middle. The CDR3 spans 18 residues. The CDR3 loop is CASSGYQFGSDEFRSWFF. The CDR3 DNA is TGTGCCAGCAGCGGGTACCAATTCGGGAGCGACGAATTTAGGAGTTGGTTCTTC.

This clonotype was seen at least ten times. V is TRBV7-2 and J is TRBJ1-5; D gene uncertain. The CDR3 has 13 residues. Germline CDR1 is SGHTA and CDR2 is FQGNSA. V dropped 5 bases and J dropped 6 bases, with 11 bases sitting between them. CDR3 region: CASSVTWGQPQHF. The CDR3 DNA follows: TGTGCCAGCAGCGTAACCTGGGGTCAGCCCCAGCATTTT.

This clonotype was observed a few times. The chain carries TRBV5-1 and TRBJ1-4; no reliable D call. The V gene lost 1 base and the J gene lost 5 bases, with 3 bases spanning the gap. The length of the CDR3 is 12 residues. CDR1 and CDR2 from the germline V gene are SGHRS and YFSETQ. The chain's CDR3 is CASSLSNEKLFF. The DNA of the CDR3 is TGCGCCAGCAGCTTGTCGAATGAAAAACTGTTTTTT.

The sample holds a few counts of this clonotype. The V call is TRBV29-1, the J call TRBJ2-1; a possible D gene is TRBD1 (5 bases). The CDR3 covers 14 residues. Germline lookup yields CDR1 SQVTM and CDR2 ANQGSEA. V was cut by 4 bases and J by 0 bases, with 10 bases left in between. The CDR3 here is CSVAAGRSYNEQFF. The CDR3 DNA sequence: TGCAGCGTTGCGGCAGGGCGCTCCTACAATGAGCAGTTCTTC.

This clonotype was detected ten times or more. The V and J genes are TRBV12-3 or TRBV12-4 and TRBJ2-1; a weak D match, TRBD2 (5 bases). V lost 6 bases and J lost 6, with 12 bases in between. CDR3 size: 13 residues. CDR3 residues: CASRLAVSNEQFF. The CDR3 DNA sequence: TGTGCCAGCAGGCTAGCCGTCAGCAATGAGCAGTTCTTC.

This clonotype showed up just a few times. V usage is TRBV12-3 or TRBV12-4 and J usage is TRBJ2-2, with D maybe TRBD2 (6 bases). This CDR3 region has 14 residues. The V end lost 8 bases, the J end lost 5 bases, and 15 bases lay between the germline ends. In nucleotides, the CDR3 is TGTGCCAGCTCCCTCTTTGGGAGGACCGGGGAGCTGTTTTTT. As protein: CASSLFGRTGELFF.

This rearrangement joins TRBV6-5 to TRBJ2-5, with 11 bases lining up with TRBD1. Per germline, CDR1 MNHEY and CDR2 SVGAGI. V trimming: 0 bases; J trimming: 5 bases; junction bases outside the gene matches: 11. This CDR3 has 18 amino acids. CDR3 region: CASSYSAGQGASVETQYF. The CDR3 DNA sequence: TGTGCCAGCAGTTACTCGGCCGGACAGGGGGCATCAGTTGAGACCCAGTACTTC.

The J gene is TRBJ2-1, the V gene TRBV5-1; 8 bases align to TRBD2. The germline CDR1 and CDR2 sequences are SGHRS and YFSETQ. The CDR3 spans 14 residues. Germline trimming cut 0 bases from V and 5 bases from J; bases unmatched to any gene: 1. DNA of the CDR3: TGCGCCAGCAGCTTGGGAGCGGGAGACAATGAGCAGTTCTTC. It yields the protein CASSLGAGDNEQFF.